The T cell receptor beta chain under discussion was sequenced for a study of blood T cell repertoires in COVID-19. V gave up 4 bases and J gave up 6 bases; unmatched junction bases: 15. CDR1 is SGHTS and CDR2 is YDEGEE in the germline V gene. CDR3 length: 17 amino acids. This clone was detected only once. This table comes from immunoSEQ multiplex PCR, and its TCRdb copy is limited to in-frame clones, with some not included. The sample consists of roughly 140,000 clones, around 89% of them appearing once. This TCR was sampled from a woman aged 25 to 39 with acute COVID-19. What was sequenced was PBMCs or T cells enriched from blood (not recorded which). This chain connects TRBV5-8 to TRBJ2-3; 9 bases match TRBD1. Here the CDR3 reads CASSPEMPGTGSDTQYF. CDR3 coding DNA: TGTGCCAGCAGCCCGGAGATGCCCGGGACAGGGAGCGATACGCAGTATTTT.